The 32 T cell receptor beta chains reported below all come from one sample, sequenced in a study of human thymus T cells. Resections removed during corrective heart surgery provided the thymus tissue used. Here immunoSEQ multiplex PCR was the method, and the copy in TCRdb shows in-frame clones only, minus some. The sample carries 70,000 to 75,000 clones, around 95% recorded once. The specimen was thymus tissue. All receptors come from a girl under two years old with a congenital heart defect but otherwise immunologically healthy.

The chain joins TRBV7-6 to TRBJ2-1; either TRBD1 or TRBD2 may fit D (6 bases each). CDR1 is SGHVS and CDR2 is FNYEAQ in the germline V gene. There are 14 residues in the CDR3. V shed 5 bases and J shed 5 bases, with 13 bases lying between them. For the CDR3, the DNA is TGTGCCAGCAGCCCGGGGGCTACGGACAATGAGCAGTTCTTC. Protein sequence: CASSPGATDNEQFF.

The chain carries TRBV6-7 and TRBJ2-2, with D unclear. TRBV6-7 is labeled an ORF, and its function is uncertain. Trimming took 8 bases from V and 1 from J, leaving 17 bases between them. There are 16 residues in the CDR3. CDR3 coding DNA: TGTGCCAGCCGGACCCGGGTTACCCAGAACACCGGGGAGCTGTTTTTT. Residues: CASRTRVTQNTGELFF.

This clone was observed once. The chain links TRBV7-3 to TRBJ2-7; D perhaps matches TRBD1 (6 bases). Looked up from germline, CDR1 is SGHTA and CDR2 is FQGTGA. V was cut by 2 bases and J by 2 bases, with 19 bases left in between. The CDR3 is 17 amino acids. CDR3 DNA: TGTGCCAGCAGCTTAGGAGCCCCCGGGACACCCACCTACGAGCAGTACTTC. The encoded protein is CASSLGAPGTPTYEQYF. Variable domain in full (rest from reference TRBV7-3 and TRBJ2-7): GAGVSQTPSNKVTEKGKYVELRCDPISGHTALYWYRQSLGQGPEFLIYFQGTGAADDSGLPNDRFFAVRPEGSVSTLKIQRTERGDSAVYLCASSLGAPGTPTYEQYFGPGTRLTVT.

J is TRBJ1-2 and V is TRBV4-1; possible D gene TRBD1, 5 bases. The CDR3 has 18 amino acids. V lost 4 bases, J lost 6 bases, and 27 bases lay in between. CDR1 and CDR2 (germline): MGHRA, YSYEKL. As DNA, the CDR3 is TGCGCCAGCAGCCCTACTCAGTTAAACAGCCGGGGCATGGATGGCTACACCTTC. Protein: CASSPTQLNSRGMDGYTF.

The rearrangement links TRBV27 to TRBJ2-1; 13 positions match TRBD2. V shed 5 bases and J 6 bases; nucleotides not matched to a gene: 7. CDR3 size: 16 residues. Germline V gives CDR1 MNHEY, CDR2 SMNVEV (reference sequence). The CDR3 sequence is CASSQTSGRIPNEQFF. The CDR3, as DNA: TGTGCCAGCAGTCAGACTAGCGGGAGGATCCCCAATGAGCAGTTCTTC.

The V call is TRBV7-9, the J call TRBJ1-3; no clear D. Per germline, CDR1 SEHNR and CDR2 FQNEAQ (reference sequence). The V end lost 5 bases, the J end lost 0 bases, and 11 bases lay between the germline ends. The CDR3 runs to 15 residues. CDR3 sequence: CASSLRGVSGNTIYF. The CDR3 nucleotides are TGTGCCAGCAGCCTGAGAGGAGTCTCTGGAAACACCATATATTTT.

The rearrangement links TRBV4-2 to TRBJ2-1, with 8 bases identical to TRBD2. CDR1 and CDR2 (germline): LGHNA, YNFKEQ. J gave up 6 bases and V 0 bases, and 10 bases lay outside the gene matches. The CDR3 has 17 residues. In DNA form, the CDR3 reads TGTGCCAGCAGCCAAGATAAGGGGAGTAGCGGGACCAATGAGCAGTTCTTC. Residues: CASSQDKGSSGTNEQFF.

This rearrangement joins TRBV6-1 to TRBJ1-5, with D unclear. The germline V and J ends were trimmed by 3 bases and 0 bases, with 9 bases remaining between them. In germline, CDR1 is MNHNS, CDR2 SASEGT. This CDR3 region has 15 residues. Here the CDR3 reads CASSERANSNQPQHF. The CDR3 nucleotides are TGTGCCAGCAGTGAGCGAGCAAATAGCAATCAGCCCCAGCATTTT.

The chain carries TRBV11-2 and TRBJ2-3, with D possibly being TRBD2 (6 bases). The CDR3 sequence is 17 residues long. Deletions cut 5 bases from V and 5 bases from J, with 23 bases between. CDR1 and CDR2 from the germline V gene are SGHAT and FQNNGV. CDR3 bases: TGTGCCAGCAGCCTACACGTTCCGGGACTCGGGCTAGATACGCAGTATTTT. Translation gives CASSLHVPGLGLDTQYF.

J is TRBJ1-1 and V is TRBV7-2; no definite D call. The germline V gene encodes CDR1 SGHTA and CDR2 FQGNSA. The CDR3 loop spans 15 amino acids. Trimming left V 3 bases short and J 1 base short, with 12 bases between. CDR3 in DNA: TGTGCCAGCAGCTTTTTCACGGATAAGAACACTGAAGCTTTCTTT. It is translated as CASSFFTDKNTEAFF.

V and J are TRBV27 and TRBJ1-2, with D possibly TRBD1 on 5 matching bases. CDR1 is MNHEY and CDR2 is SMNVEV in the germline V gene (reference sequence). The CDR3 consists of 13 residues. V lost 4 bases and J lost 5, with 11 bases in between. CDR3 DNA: TGTGCCAGCAGTTACGGGACGCAGTATGGCTACACCTTC. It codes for CASSYGTQYGYTF.

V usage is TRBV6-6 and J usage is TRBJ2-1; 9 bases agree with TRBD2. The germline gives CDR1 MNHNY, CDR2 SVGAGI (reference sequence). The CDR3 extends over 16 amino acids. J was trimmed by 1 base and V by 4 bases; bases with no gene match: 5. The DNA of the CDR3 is TGTGCCAGCAGTTTTGAAGCGGGAGGTTCCTACAATGAGCAGTTCTTC. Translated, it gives CASSFEAGGSYNEQFF.

The CDR3 reads CASRNEEGSHTGELFF. In DNA form, the CDR3 reads TGTGCCAGCCGAAATGAGGAGGGGTCCCACACCGGGGAGCTGTTTTTT. The chain has TRBV19 and TRBJ2-2; maybe TRBD2 (6 bases). The CDR3 sequence is 16 residues long. V was clipped by 9 bases and J by 3 bases, with 20 bases between them. CDR1 is LNHDA and CDR2 is SQIVND in the germline V gene (reference sequence). Using reference TRBV19 and TRBJ2-2 for the parts outside the CDR3, the full variable domain is DGGITQSPKYLFRKEGQNVTLSCEQNLNHDAMYWYRQDPGQGLRLIYYSQIVNDFQKGDIAEGYSVSREKKESFPLTVTSAQKNPTAFYLCASRNEEGSHTGELFFGEGSRLTVL.

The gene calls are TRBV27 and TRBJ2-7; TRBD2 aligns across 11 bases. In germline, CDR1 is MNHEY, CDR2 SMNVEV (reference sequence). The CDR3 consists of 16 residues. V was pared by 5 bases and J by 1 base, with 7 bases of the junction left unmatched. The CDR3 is CASSPRTSGRSYEQYF. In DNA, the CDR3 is TGTGCCAGCAGTCCTCGGACTAGCGGGCGTTCCTACGAGCAGTACTTC.

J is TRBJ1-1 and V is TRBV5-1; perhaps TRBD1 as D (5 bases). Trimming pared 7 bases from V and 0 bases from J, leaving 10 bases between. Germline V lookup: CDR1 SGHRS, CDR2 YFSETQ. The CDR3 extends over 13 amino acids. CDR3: CASFGGVNTEAFF. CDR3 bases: TGCGCCAGCTTCGGAGGGGTGAACACTGAAGCTTTCTTT.

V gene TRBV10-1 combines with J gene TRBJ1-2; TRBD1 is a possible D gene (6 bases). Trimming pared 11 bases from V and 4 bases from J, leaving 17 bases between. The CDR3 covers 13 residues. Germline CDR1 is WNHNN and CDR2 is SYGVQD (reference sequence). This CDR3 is CALSNRAGYGYTF. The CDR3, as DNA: TGCGCCCTATCTAACAGGGCCGGCTATGGCTACACCTTC.

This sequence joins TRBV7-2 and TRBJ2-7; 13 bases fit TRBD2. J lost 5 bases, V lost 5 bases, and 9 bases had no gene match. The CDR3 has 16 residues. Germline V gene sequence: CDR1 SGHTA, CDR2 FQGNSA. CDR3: CASSPTGLAGVNEQYF. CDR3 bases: TGTGCCAGCAGCCCGACCGGACTAGCGGGAGTTAACGAGCAGTACTTC.

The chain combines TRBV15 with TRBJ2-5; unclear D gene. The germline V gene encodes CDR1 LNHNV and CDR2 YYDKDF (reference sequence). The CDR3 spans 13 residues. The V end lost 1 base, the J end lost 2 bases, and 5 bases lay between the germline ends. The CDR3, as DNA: TGTGCCACCAGCAGAGGGGCACAAGAGACCCAGTACTTC. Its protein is CATSRGAQETQYF.

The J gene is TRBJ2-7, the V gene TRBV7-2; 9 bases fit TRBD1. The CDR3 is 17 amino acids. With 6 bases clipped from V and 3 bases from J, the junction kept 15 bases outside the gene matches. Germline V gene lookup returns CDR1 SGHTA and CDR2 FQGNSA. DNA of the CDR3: TGTGCCAGCAGTTCGACGGACAGGGGCCACCTCCACTACGAGCAGTACTTC. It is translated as CASSSTDRGHLHYEQYF.

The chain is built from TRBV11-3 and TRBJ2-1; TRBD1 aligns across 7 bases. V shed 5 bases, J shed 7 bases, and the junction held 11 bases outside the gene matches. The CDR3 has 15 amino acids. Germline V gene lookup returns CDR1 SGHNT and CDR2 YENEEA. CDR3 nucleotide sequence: TGTGCCAGCAGCGACAGGGACACGGTAGCAAATGAGCAGTTCTTC. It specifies CASSDRDTVANEQFF. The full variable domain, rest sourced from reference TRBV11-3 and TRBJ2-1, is EAGVVQSPRYKIIEKKQPVAFWCNPISGHNTLYWYLQNLGQGPELLIRYENEEAVDDSQLPKDRFSAERLKGVDSTLKIQPAELGDSAVYLCASSDRDTVANEQFFGPGTRLTVL.

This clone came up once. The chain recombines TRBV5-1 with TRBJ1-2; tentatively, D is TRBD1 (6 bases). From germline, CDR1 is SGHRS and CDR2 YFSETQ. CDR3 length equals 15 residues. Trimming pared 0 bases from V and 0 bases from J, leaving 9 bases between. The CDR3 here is CASSLGTETNYGYTF. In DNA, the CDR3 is TGCGCCAGCAGCTTGGGGACAGAGACTAACTATGGCTACACCTTC.

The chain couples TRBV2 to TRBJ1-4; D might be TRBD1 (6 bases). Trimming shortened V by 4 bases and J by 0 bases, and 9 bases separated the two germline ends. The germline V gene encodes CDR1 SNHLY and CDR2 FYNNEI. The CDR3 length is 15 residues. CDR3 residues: CASSGQETTNEKLFF. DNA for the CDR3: TGTGCCAGCAGTGGACAGGAGACAACTAATGAAAAACTGTTTTTT.

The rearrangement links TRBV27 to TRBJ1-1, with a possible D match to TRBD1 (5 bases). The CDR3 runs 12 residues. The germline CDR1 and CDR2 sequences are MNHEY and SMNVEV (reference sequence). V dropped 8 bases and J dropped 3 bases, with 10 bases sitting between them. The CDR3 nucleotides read TGTGCCAGCCGCGGGGGTTACACTGAAGCTTTCTTT. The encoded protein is CASRGGYTEAFF.

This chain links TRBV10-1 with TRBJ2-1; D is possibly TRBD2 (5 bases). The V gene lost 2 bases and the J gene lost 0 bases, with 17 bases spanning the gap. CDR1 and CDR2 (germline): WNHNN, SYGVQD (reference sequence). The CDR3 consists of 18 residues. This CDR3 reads CASSEGSATTSSYNEQFF. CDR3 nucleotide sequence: TGCGCCAGCAGTGAGGGTTCAGCGACTACGAGCTCCTACAATGAGCAGTTCTTC.

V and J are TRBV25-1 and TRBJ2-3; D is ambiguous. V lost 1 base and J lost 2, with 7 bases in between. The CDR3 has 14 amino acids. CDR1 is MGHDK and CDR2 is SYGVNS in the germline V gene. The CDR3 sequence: CASSELRFTDTQYF. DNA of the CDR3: TGTGCCAGCAGTGAATTACGGTTCACAGATACGCAGTATTTT.

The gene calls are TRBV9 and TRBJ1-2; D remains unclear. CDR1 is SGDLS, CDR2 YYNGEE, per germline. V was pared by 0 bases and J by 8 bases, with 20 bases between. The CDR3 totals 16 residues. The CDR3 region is CASSVDPNHGLGGYTF. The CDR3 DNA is TGTGCCAGCAGCGTAGACCCGAACCATGGGTTGGGGGGCTACACCTTC.

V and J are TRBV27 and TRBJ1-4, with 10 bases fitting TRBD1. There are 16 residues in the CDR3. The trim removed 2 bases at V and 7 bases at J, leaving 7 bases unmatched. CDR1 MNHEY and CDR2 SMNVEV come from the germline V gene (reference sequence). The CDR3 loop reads CASSLIRQGAGEKLFF. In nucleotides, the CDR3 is TGTGCCAGCAGTTTAATTAGACAGGGGGCAGGTGAAAAACTGTTTTTT.

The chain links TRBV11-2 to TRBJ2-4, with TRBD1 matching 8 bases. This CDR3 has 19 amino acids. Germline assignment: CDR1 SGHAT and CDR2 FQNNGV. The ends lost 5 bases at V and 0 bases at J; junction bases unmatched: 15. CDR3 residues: CASSHPGQDGSLAKNIQYF. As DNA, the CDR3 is TGTGCCAGCAGCCATCCGGGACAGGATGGTTCTCTAGCCAAAAACATTCAGTACTTC.

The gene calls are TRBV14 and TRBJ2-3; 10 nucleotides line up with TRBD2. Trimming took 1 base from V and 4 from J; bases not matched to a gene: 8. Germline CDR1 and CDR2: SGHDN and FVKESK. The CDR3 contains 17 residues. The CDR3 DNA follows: TGTGCCAGCAGCCAAGGTGGTCTAGCGGGAGCCGCAGATACGCAGTATTTT. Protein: CASSQGGLAGAADTQYF.

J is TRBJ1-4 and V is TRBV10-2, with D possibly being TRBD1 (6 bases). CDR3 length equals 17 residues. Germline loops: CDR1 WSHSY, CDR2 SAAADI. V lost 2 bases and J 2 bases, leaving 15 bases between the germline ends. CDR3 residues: CASSEMGGVGTNEKLFF. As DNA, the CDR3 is TGCGCCAGCAGTGAGATGGGGGGCGTAGGGACTAATGAAAAACTGTTTTTT.

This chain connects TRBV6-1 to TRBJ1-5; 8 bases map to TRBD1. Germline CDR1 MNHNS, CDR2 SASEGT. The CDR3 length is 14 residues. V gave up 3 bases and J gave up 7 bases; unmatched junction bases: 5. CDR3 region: CASSDQGATQPQHF. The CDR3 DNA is TGTGCCAGCAGTGACCAGGGGGCAACACAGCCCCAGCATTTT.

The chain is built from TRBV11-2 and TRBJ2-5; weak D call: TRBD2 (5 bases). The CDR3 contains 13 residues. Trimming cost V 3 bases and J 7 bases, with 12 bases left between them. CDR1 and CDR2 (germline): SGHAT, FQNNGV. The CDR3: CASSFLADGTQYF. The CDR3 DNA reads TGTGCCAGCAGCTTCCTAGCCGACGGGACCCAGTACTTC.